The T cell receptor beta chain described here comes from a study of T cells in localized non-small cell lung cancer. Points from the study as a whole: The study linked higher blood T cell density to longer overall survival. Tumor trailed uninvolved adjacent lung in T cell clonality, which peaked there.

The CDR3 loop spans 15 amino acids. V was pared by 2 bases and J by 5 bases, with 15 bases between. Germline V gene sequence: CDR1 KGHSH, CDR2 LQKENI. As to this clone: Antigen: not known.

TCRdb's table, derived via immunoSEQ multiplex PCR, lists solely in-frame clones and lacks some. The sample lists about 59,000 clones, about 90% occurring once. Sample: peripheral blood, taken before any cancer treatment. This sequence originates from a man between 40 and 75 years old with stage I squamous cell lung carcinoma. The chain carries TRBV18 and TRBJ1-1; D is unresolved. CDR3: CASSPTQMGSTEAFF. In DNA form, the CDR3 reads TGTGCCAGCTCACCAACTCAAATGGGGTCGACTGAAGCTTTCTTT.